This T cell receptor (beta chain) emerged from a study of shared clonotypes between healthy human individuals (TCRdb year 2020). A note on the overall study: A few men and two women, aged 18 to 49 years, made up the cohort. For each donor, CD4 naive and CD4 memory were each given three plates, CD8 naive was given two plates, and CD8 memory was given one plate. Blood TCR repertoires of several healthy adults were deeply sequenced to estimate repertoire size and the extent of clonotype sharing between individuals. Different laboratories and diverse techniques were used to prepare libraries and sequence TCR repertoires, to increase sequencing depth and limit assay-specific biases. Between about 0.85 and 10 billion PBMCs per donor were obtained by leukapheresis. The research as a whole found: Only blood was sampled, and tissue TCR repertoires likely differ from those in blood. When a handful of donors were compared, the shared fraction of clonotypes was 5% to 6.5% for naive CD4, approximately 3.3% for naive CD8, 2.3% for memory CD4, and roughly 0.4% for memory CD8. Compared with non-shared clonotypes, the clonotypes found in all four sorted-subset donors had higher generation probabilities. Even with the large sequencing depth, rarefaction of the sorted-subset datasets indicated that sequencing was incomplete. The small number of donors limited the genetic and exposure-history diversity represented. Based on pairwise subsampling, the degree of clonotype sharing among donors was expected to be affected by sequencing depth. Larger estimated clonotype richness was generally found for naive subsets than for memory subsets.

The donors were healthy, HIV-negative adults with no recently reported acute infections or vaccinations. Every donor was a Caucasian adult living in Nashville, Tennessee, USA. CD4+ T cells were enriched by magnetic negative selection, after which naive cells were positively selected on CD45RA and the negative fraction was taken as the memory subset. After blood collection by leukapheresis, PBMCs were isolated using Ficoll-Histopaque density gradient centrifugation and then cryopreserved in the vapor phase of liquid nitrogen. Purity and quantity of every magnetically sorted T cell population were checked by analytical flow cytometry. Each sorted fraction had its genomic DNA isolated and then quantified by UV absorbance on a Nanodrop 2000c. Using the deep immunoSEQ assay, multiplex PCR amplified TCR CDR3 regions from genomic DNA. For each cell subset, the extracted genomic DNA was distributed evenly across all wells of several immunoSEQ 96-well plates, and each plate served as one replicate. Each replicate PCR for sorted subsets received around 200 ng genomic DNA, equal to about 29,000 T cell genomes. Purified libraries were measured with a Qubit 3.0 fluorometer, size-checked on a Bioanalyzer 2100, and measured again with the KAPA Library Quantification kit. A separate single-read 150-cycle Illumina NextSeq 550 flow cell was used to sequence each immunoSEQ 96-well plate. The source study handled its data this way. Because only junctional sequences without quality scores were contained in the immunoSEQ output, filtering matching that applied to full-length reads could not be performed. To assign V/J genes and CDR3, sequences were annotated using PyIR, a Python wrapper for IgBLAST v1.9, with IMGT germline references. Reads were filtered out if the reads had weak V/J assignments (E-value above 1e-6), no CDR3, stop codons, out-of-frame junctions, or ambiguous translated residues. V3J clonotypes were defined by identical inferred V gene, J gene, and CDR3 amino acid sequence. Percentage overlap between repertoires was computed as shared unique clonotypes divided by the size of the smaller repertoire. RTK rarefaction, the Chao1 estimator, and Recon v2.1 estimates of unobserved clonotypes were used to assess repertoire richness. OLGA was used to compute generation probabilities for all TCRbeta clonotypes that the gDNA method yielded from several donors. TCRdb re-hosts the immuneACCESS table, in-frame sequences only. Its copies lack some clones; in the studies checked, an unresolved V gene accounts for under half of them, and the cause for the rest is not known. V and J calls plus clone size are reproduced from that table; the DNA served to infer D and trimming. The sample includes 850,000 to 1,200,000 clones, with about 70% observed a single time. The ten largest clones take up approximately 1.5% of the sample.

Remarks on this clone: Its cognate antigen has yet to be identified. Base qualities are not provided; no much larger clone lies one nucleotide away.

This TCR came from a man younger than 35 in good health. The source material was memory CD4+ T cells sorted from blood. The cell subset or site label here, explained by the study, means: CD45RA-negative fraction.

The nucleotide sequence is given as TGTGCCAGCAGTGACGCTGGAAACACCATATATTTT. This gives the protein CASSDAGNTIYF. The rearranged segments are TRBV6-6 and TRBJ1-3, with the D gene not confidently named. The CDR3, from cysteine to phenylalanine, totals 12 residues. Only the CDR3 DNA is retained, 36 bases long and in frame from the first base. Between the V and J ends, shortened by 5 bases and 2 bases respectively, the junction contains 4 bases. Via the germline V gene (reference sequence), CDR1 is MNHNY and CDR2 SVGAGI.